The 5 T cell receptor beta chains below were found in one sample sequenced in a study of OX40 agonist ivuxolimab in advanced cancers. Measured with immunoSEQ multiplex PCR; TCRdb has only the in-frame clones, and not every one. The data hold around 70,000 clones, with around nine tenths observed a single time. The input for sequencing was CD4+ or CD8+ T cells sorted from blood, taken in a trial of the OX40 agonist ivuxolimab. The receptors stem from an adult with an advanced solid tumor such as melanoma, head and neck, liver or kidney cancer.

The CDR3 nucleotides are TGTGCTAGTGGATCACAGGCCCCGTGGCCCCAGCATTTT. Its protein is CASGSQAPWPQHF. This chain connects TRBV12-5 to TRBJ1-5; possibly TRBD1 for D (5 bases). The CDR3 is made up of 13 amino acids. The V end was cut by 6 bases, the J end by 9 bases, with 15 bases between. Germline assignment: CDR1 LGHNT and CDR2 FRNRAP.

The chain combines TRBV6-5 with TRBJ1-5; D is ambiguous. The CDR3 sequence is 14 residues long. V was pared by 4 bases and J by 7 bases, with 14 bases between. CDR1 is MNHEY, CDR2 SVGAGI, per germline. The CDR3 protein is CASSSARMRQPQHF. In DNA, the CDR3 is TGTGCCAGCAGTTCCGCCAGGATGAGGCAGCCCCAGCATTTT.

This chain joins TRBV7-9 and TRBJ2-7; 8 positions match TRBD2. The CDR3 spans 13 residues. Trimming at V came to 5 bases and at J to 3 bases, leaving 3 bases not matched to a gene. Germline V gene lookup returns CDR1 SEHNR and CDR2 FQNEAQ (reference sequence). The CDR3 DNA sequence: TGTGCCAGCAGCCCCGGGACTAGCTACGAGCAGTACTTC. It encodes CASSPGTSYEQYF.

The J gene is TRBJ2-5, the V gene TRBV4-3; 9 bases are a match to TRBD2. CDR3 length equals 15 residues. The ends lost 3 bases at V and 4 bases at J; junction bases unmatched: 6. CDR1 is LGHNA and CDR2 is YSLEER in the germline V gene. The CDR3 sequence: CASSQGGGASETQYF. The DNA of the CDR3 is TGCGCCAGCAGCCAGGGCGGGGGGGCCTCAGAGACCCAGTACTTC.

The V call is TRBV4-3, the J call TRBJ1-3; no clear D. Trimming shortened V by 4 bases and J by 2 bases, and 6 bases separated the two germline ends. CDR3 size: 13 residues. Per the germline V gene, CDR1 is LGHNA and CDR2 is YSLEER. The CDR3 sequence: CASSLSPGNTIYF. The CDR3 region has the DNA TGCGCCAGCAGCCTCAGCCCTGGAAACACCATATATTTT.